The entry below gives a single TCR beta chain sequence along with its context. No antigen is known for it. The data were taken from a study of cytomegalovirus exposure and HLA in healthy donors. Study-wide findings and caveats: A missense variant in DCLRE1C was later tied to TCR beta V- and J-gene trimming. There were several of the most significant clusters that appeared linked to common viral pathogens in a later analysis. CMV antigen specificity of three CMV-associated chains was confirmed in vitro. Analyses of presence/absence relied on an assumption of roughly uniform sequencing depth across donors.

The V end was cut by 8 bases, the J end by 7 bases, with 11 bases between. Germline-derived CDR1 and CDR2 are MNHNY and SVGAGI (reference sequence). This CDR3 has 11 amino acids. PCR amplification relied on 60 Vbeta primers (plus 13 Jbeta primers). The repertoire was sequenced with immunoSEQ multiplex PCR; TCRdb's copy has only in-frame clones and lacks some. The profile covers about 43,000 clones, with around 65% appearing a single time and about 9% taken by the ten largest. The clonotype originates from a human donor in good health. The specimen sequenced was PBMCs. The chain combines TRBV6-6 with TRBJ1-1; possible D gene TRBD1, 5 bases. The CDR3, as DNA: TGTGCCAGCGGGGCGACAGATGAAGCTTTCTTT. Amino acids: CASGATDEAFF.